Listed here are 30 T cell receptor beta chains from one sample, sequenced in a study of blood T cell repertoires in COVID-19. The method was immunoSEQ multiplex PCR; TCRdb's version includes in-frame clones alone and lacks a portion of them. The profile shows around 220,000 clones, over 75% of them singletons. The specimen sequenced was peripheral blood. The receptors were sampled from a man in his forties with active or convalescent COVID-19.

The V gene is TRBV20-1, the J gene TRBJ2-3; no clear D gene. The CDR3 has 11 residues. Trimming took 1 base from V and 8 from J, leaving 7 bases between them. Looked up from germline, CDR1 is DFQATT and CDR2 is SNEGSKA (reference sequence). In nucleotides, the CDR3 is TGCAGTGCTAGAGGCCCGGGTACGCAGTATTTT. Translation gives CSARGPGTQYF.

The chain uses TRBV5-1 and TRBJ1-1, with a tentative D call TRBD1 (5 bases). V was shortened by 4 bases and J by 0 bases, with 13 bases between the two germline ends. The CDR3 loop spans 15 amino acids. The V gene's germline CDR1 is SGHRS and CDR2 YFSETQ. CDR3 sequence: CASSLPTGLNTEAFF. CDR3 DNA sequence: TGCGCCAGCAGCCTACCTACAGGCCTGAACACTGAAGCTTTCTTT.

The chain is built from TRBV5-1 and TRBJ1-2, with TRBD1 matching 7 bases. The CDR3 loop spans 15 amino acids. V dropped 7 bases and J dropped 7; count of bases not matched to a gene: 16. Germline V gives CDR1 SGHRS, CDR2 YFSETQ. This chain's CDR3 is CASSLQGGSSVGYTF. CDR3 bases: TGCGCCAGCTCCTTGCAGGGGGGCTCCTCCGTTGGCTACACCTTC. Full variable domain (remainder filled in from reference TRBV5-1 and TRBJ1-2): KAGVTQTPRYLIKTRGQQVTLSCSPISGHRSVSWYQQTPGQGLQFLFEYFSETQRNKGNFPGRFSGRQFSNSRSEMNVSTLELGDSALYLCASSLQGGSSVGYTFGSGTRLTVV.

This clone was counted a single time. The rearrangement links TRBV11-2 to TRBJ2-4, with 10 nucleotides matching TRBD2. CDR1 is SGHAT, CDR2 FQNNGV, per germline. Trimming cost V 5 bases and J 4 bases; bases outside gene matches: 11. The CDR3 loop spans 17 amino acids. The CDR3 region is CASSEGGSGGTKNIQYF. As DNA, the CDR3 is TGTGCCAGCAGCGAAGGCGGTAGCGGGGGGACAAAAAACATTCAGTACTTC.

This sequence joins TRBV24-1 and TRBJ2-7; D call uncertain. Germline CDR1 reads KGHDR; CDR2 reads SFDVKD. CDR3 length: 13 residues. V lost 1 base, J lost 7 bases, and 10 bases lay in between. CDR3 nucleotide sequence: TGTGCCACCAGTGATTTTGAGAGAGGAGAGCAGTACTTC. It codes for CATSDFERGEQYF.

This clone was recorded once. Written as DNA, the CDR3 is TGTGCCAGCAGTCCAACAAGGGGGGGGAACACTGAAGCTTTCTTT. It yields the protein CASSPTRGGNTEAFF. The chain is built from TRBV28 and TRBJ1-1; tentatively, D is TRBD1 (6 bases). Trimming left V 5 bases short and J 1 base short, with 14 bases between. Germline V lookup: CDR1 MDHEN, CDR2 SYDVKM. This CDR3 has 15 residues.

This clone was seen just once. This sequence joins TRBV5-6 and TRBJ1-4; D gene uncertain. CDR1 and CDR2 (germline): SGHDT, YYEEEE. This CDR3 contains 15 residues. Trimming shortened V by 0 bases and J by 1 base, and 7 bases separated the two germline ends. The CDR3 DNA is TGTGCCAGCAGCTTGGCAGGCCGAACTAATGAAAAACTGTTTTTT. It yields the protein CASSLAGRTNEKLFF.

The chain carries TRBV27 and TRBJ1-1; D unresolved. The CDR3 covers 13 residues. The V gene's germline CDR1 is MNHEY and CDR2 SMNVEV (reference sequence). Trimming took off 4 bases at V and 5 bases at J, with 11 bases between the two ends. In DNA, the CDR3 is TGTGCCAGCAGTTACACGAGCGAAACTGAAGCTTTCTTT. Residues: CASSYTSETEAFF.

The sample holds a few counts of this clone. This chain joins TRBV3-1 (or the pseudogene TRBV3-2) and TRBJ1-6, with 7 bases aligning to TRBD1. V was clipped by 4 bases and J by 4 bases; unmatched bases: 4. The CDR3 consists of 15 residues. CDR1 and CDR2 (germline): LGHDT, YNNKEL (reference sequence). CDR3: CASSRETGYNSPLHF. For the CDR3, the DNA is TGTGCCAGCAGCCGAGAGACAGGGTATAATTCACCCCTCCACTTT.

The J gene is TRBJ2-5, the V gene TRBV5-6, with D maybe TRBD2 (6 bases). The CDR3 loop spans 15 amino acids. The V and J ends lost 0 bases and 5 bases respectively, with 14 bases between them. Germline V CDR1 and CDR2: SGHDT, YYEEEE. The CDR3 protein is CASSLAGVGEETQYF. The CDR3 DNA sequence: TGTGCCAGCAGCTTGGCGGGAGTGGGGGAGGAGACCCAGTACTTC.

The chain carries TRBV5-1 and TRBJ1-2; 10 nucleotides match TRBD1. J gave up 3 bases and V 5 bases, and 7 bases lay outside the gene matches. The CDR3 runs 15 residues. Germline V gene lookup returns CDR1 SGHRS and CDR2 YFSETQ. The DNA for the CDR3 is TGCGCCAGCAGTTCTGACAGGGGGCTTTACTATGGCTACACCTTC. Translated, it gives CASSSDRGLYYGYTF.

V usage is TRBV3-1 (or the pseudogene TRBV3-2) and J usage is TRBJ2-7; D gene unclear. The germline gives CDR1 LGHDT, CDR2 YNNKEL (reference sequence). This CDR3 spans 11 amino acids. V was clipped by 4 bases and J by 3 bases, with 4 bases between them. The CDR3 here is CASSRGYEQYF. As DNA, the CDR3 is TGTGCCAGCAGCCGCGGCTACGAGCAGTACTTC.

In its sample, this clone was seen a few times. The chain is built from TRBV18 and TRBJ1-5; a weak D match, TRBD1 (6 bases). From germline, CDR1 is KGHSH and CDR2 LQKENI. This CDR3 has 16 residues. Between the trimmed V and J ends, which lost 2 bases and 4 bases, there was a span of 15 bases. CDR3 sequence reads: CASSPFQGRRNQPQHF. CDR3 nucleotide sequence: TGTGCCAGCTCACCATTTCAGGGGAGAAGGAATCAGCCCCAGCATTTT.

This clone was seen just once. The rearrangement joins TRBV19 to TRBJ1-2; 9 nucleotides match TRBD1. Unmatched junction bases numbered 10, after V lost 2 bases and J lost 6 bases. From germline, CDR1 is LNHDA and CDR2 SQIVND (reference sequence). The CDR3 has 16 amino acids. This chain's CDR3 is CASSITGTGSLHGYTF. The CDR3 DNA is TGTGCCAGTAGTATAACCGGGACAGGGTCCCTGCATGGCTACACCTTC. Full variable domain (remainder filled in from reference TRBV19 and TRBJ1-2): DGGITQSPKYLFRKEGQNVTLSCEQNLNHDAMYWYRQDPGQGLRLIYYSQIVNDFQKGDIAEGYSVSREKKESFPLTVTSAQKNPTAFYLCASSITGTGSLHGYTFGSGTRLTVV.

The V call is TRBV28, the J call TRBJ2-7; 8 positions agree with TRBD2. The germline CDR1 and CDR2 sequences are MDHEN and SYDVKM. The CDR3 is made up of 15 amino acids. V dropped 1 base and J dropped 2; count of bases not matched to a gene: 4. The CDR3 sequence is CASSLYGGATYEQYF. CDR3 in DNA: TGTGCCAGCAGTTTATACGGGGGGGCTACCTACGAGCAGTACTTC.

This chain links TRBV19 with TRBJ2-7, with D unclear. Germline V CDR1 and CDR2: LNHDA, SQIVND (reference sequence). The CDR3 consists of 12 residues. The ends were cut back, 3 bases at V and 3 bases at J, with 6 bases in the middle. The CDR3 region is CASSMSIYEQYF. CDR3 DNA: TGTGCCAGTAGTATGAGTATCTACGAGCAGTACTTC. Full variable domain (missing parts from reference TRBV19 and TRBJ2-7): DGGITQSPKYLFRKEGQNVTLSCEQNLNHDAMYWYRQDPGQGLRLIYYSQIVNDFQKGDIAEGYSVSREKKESFPLTVTSAQKNPTAFYLCASSMSIYEQYFGPGTRLTVT.

The genes are TRBV13 and TRBJ2-5; D perhaps matches TRBD1 (6 bases). Looked up from germline, CDR1 is PRHDT and CDR2 is FYEKMQ (reference sequence). The ends were cut back, 3 bases at V and 7 bases at J, with 12 bases in the middle. The CDR3 is 13 amino acids. The DNA of the CDR3 is TGTGCCAGCAGCTTTGGCAGGGGTGTGACCCAGTACTTC. Translated: CASSFGRGVTQYF.

The chain has TRBV19 and TRBJ1-5; D may be TRBD1 (5 bases). CDR1 and CDR2 (germline): LNHDA, SQIVND (reference sequence). The CDR3 covers 15 residues. Trimming left V 4 bases short and J 3 bases short, with 13 bases between. CDR3 sequence (DNA): TGTGCCAGTAGTACGACAGTAATGACCAATCAGCCCCAGCATTTT. This sequence encodes CASSTTVMTNQPQHF.

J is TRBJ1-5 and V is TRBV2; weak D call: TRBD1 (5 bases). This CDR3 has 16 residues. The germline CDR1 and CDR2 sequences are SNHLY and FYNNEI. V was trimmed by 6 bases and J by 3 bases, leaving 18 bases between them. The chain's CDR3 is CASRRRDPEPNQPQHF. In DNA form, the CDR3 reads TGTGCCAGCAGGAGGAGGGACCCCGAACCCAATCAGCCCCAGCATTTT.

The gene calls are TRBV5-1 and TRBJ2-2, with TRBD2 identical over 12 bases. CDR1 SGHRS and CDR2 YFSETQ come from the germline V gene. The J segment lost 7 bases and the V segment lost 5 bases, leaving 6 bases of the junction unmatched. The CDR3 consists of 15 residues. The CDR3 DNA is TGCGCCAGCAGAAATGGACTAGCGGGAAACGGGGAGCTGTTTTTT. Translating gives CASRNGLAGNGELFF.

This clone has more than one count but fewer than ten. The chain recombines TRBV27 with TRBJ1-3, with D unresolved. Trimming removed 0 bases at V and 0 bases at J, with 9 bases between. From germline, CDR1 is MNHEY and CDR2 SMNVEV (reference sequence). CDR3 length equals 16 residues. The CDR3 region has the DNA TGTGCCAGCAGTTTATCATCCGGGAGCTCTGGAAACACCATATATTTT. Translation: CASSLSSGSSGNTIYF.

This chain links TRBV28 with TRBJ1-2, with a weak D call TRBD1 (6 bases). Germline V CDR1 and CDR2: MDHEN, SYDVKM. The CDR3 covers 13 residues. V lost 6 bases and J 7 bases, leaving 15 bases between the germline ends. CDR3 protein: CASSSTGHGGYTF. CDR3 bases: TGTGCCAGCAGCTCCACAGGGCACGGTGGCTACACCTTC.

The CDR3 DNA is TGTGCCAGCAGCTTCCTAGCGGGCCTCCTTGCAGATACGCAGTATTTT. This gives the protein CASSFLAGLLADTQYF. The V and J genes are TRBV5-4 and TRBJ2-3; 8 positions agree with TRBD2. V shed 2 bases, J shed 4 bases, and the junction held 9 bases outside the gene matches. The length of the CDR3 is 16 residues. Germline CDR1 SGHNT, CDR2 YYREEE (reference sequence).

The genes are TRBV11-3 and TRBJ2-5, with 12 bases matching TRBD2. The CDR3 has 16 amino acids. The germline V gene has CDR1 SGHNT and CDR2 YENEEA. Losses at the gene ends were 5 bases for V and 2 bases for J; bases not matched to a gene: 6. In nucleotides, the CDR3 is TGTGCCAGCAGCCCCCGGACTAGCGGGGTGCAAGAGACCCAGTACTTC. Amino acids: CASSPRTSGVQETQYF.

The chain links TRBV6-5 to TRBJ1-2; D call uncertain. Per the germline V gene, CDR1 is MNHEY and CDR2 is SVGAGI. Trimming took 5 bases from V and 4 from J, leaving 14 bases between them. The CDR3 consists of 14 residues. The CDR3: CASSQDGRFYGYTF. The CDR3 DNA is TGTGCCAGCAGTCAGGACGGGAGGTTCTATGGCTACACCTTC.

This chain connects TRBV5-4 to TRBJ2-4; perhaps TRBD2 as D (5 bases). V shed 0 bases and J shed 10 bases, with 14 bases lying between them. The CDR3 covers 14 residues. Germline loops: CDR1 SGHNT, CDR2 YYREEE (reference sequence). The chain's CDR3 is CASSLGVGRSIQYF. DNA of the CDR3: TGTGCCAGCAGCTTGGGTGTGGGGAGATCTATTCAGTACTTC. Looking up the rest from reference TRBV5-4 and TRBJ2-4 gives the full variable domain: ETGVTQSPTHLIKTRGQQVTLRCSSQSGHNTVSWYQQALGQGPQFIFQYYREEENGRGNFPPRFSGLQFPNYSSELNVNALELDDSALYLCASSLGVGRSIQYFGAGTRLSVL.

The chain employs TRBV7-9 and TRBJ1-2; maybe TRBD1 (5 bases). This CDR3 is 16 amino acids long. Trimming removed 5 bases at V and 0 bases at J, with 16 bases between. Germline V gene lookup returns CDR1 SEHNR and CDR2 FQNEAQ (reference sequence). For the CDR3, the DNA is TGTGCCAGCAGCCAAAGGGTACAGGAAGCTAACTATGGCTACACCTTC. As protein: CASSQRVQEANYGYTF. The complete variable domain, with remaining parts taken from reference TRBV7-9 and TRBJ1-2, reads DTGVSQNPRHKITKRGQNVTFRCDPISEHNRLYWYRQTLGQGPEFLTYFQNEAQLEKSRLLSDRFSAERPKGSFSTLEIQRTEQGDSAMYLCASSQRVQEANYGYTFGSGTRLTVV.

This clone was found many times. The same CDR3 is also encoded by other DNA sequences in this sample. The genes are TRBV10-3 and TRBJ1-6; D is possibly TRBD1 (5 bases). The CDR3 runs to 13 residues. V shed 2 bases and J shed 7 bases, with 6 bases lying between them. Germline values: CDR1 ENHRY, CDR2 SYGVKD. CDR3 nucleotide sequence: TGTGCCATCAGTGAGACAGGCAATTCACCCCTCCACTTT. As protein: CAISETGNSPLHF.

The CDR3 region has the DNA TGTGCCAGCAGTGAAGCGGCAGCGTGGGGGACAGGGGACGAGCAGTACTTC. Translated: CASSEAAAWGTGDEQYF. The rearrangement links TRBV2 to TRBJ2-7, with TRBD1 matching 10 bases. The junction had 10 bases not matched to a gene; V was cut back by 0 bases and J by 5 bases. The V gene's germline CDR1 is SNHLY and CDR2 FYNNEI. The CDR3 has 17 amino acids.

V and J are TRBV10-2 and TRBJ1-1; perhaps TRBD1 as D (5 bases). Between the trimmed V and J ends, which lost 6 bases and 1 base, there was a span of 18 bases. Germline V gene data show CDR1 as WSHSY and CDR2 as SAAADI. The CDR3 is 16 residues long. Here the CDR3 reads CASRPPTDSGNTEAFF. The CDR3 coding sequence is TGCGCCAGCAGACCCCCGACAGACTCGGGGAACACTGAAGCTTTCTTT.